One sample yielded the 21 T cell receptor beta chains listed below, sequenced in a study of shared T cell receptors in the human thymus. Using immunoSEQ multiplex PCR, the repertoire was profiled, and TCRdb retains in-frame clones only, with some absent. The table includes 650,000 to 950,000 clones, approximately 85% detected once. These data were also filed under a second study, of human thymus T cells.

Sequenced: thymocytes. These receptors all stem from a girl under three years old with a congenital heart defect.

The V gene is TRBV6-5, the J gene TRBJ1-2, with D maybe TRBD1 (6 bases). Germline loops: CDR1 MNHEY, CDR2 SVGAGI. V lost 5 bases and J 14 bases, leaving 21 bases between the germline ends. The CDR3 consists of 13 residues. CDR3 residues: CASSEGVRPQGTF. For the CDR3, the DNA is TGTGCCAGCAGTGAAGGGGTAAGGCCCCAGGGGACCTTC.

This chain links TRBV5-6 with TRBJ2-7; tentative D call: TRBD1 (6 bases). Germline V lookup: CDR1 SGHDT, CDR2 YYEEEE. This CDR3 region has 17 residues. Between the trimmed V and J ends, which lost 0 bases and 4 bases, there was a span of 20 bases. The CDR3 protein is CASSLVGRQASGYEQYF. The CDR3 nucleotides are TGTGCCAGCAGCTTGGTGGGTCGACAGGCCTCAGGATACGAGCAGTACTTC.

The chain is built from TRBV6-1 and TRBJ1-1, with D possibly TRBD1 on 5 matching bases. Germline V gene sequence: CDR1 MNHNS, CDR2 SASEGT. The CDR3 runs 15 residues. Trimming pared 7 bases from V and 0 bases from J, leaving 15 bases between. CDR3 sequence reads: CASTPQVIMNTEAFF. Written as DNA, the CDR3 is TGTGCCAGCACCCCACAGGTAATTATGAACACTGAAGCTTTCTTT.

The sample holds a few counts of this clone. The V gene is TRBV25-1, the J gene TRBJ2-5; possibly TRBD2 for D (7 bases). This CDR3 spans 16 amino acids. Germline V gene data show CDR1 as MGHDK and CDR2 as SYGVNS. The germline V and J ends were trimmed by 3 bases and 2 bases, with 16 bases remaining between them. CDR3 DNA sequence: TGTGCCAGCAGTGAGGGGGGCGTCGGGGGGCAAGAGACCCAGTACTTC. This sequence encodes CASSEGGVGGQETQYF.

The V gene is TRBV5-6, the J gene TRBJ1-1, with a possible D match to TRBD1 (5 bases). CDR3 length equals 15 residues. The germline V gene encodes CDR1 SGHDT and CDR2 YYEEEE. The germline V and J ends were trimmed by 1 base and 1 base, with 11 bases remaining between them. The CDR3, as DNA: TGTGCCAGCAGCTTGTGGGGAGGGACGAACACTGAAGCTTTCTTT. Translating it yields CASSLWGGTNTEAFF.

The chain has TRBV6-1 and TRBJ1-5, with D perhaps TRBD1 (5 bases). The germline V and J ends were trimmed by 2 bases and 4 bases, with 9 bases remaining between them. The CDR3 is 14 amino acids. The germline CDR1 and CDR2 sequences are MNHNS and SASEGT. This CDR3 reads CASSETDKNQPQHF. For the CDR3, the DNA is TGTGCCAGCAGTGAAACGGACAAGAATCAGCCCCAGCATTTT.

This chain uses TRBV11-3 with TRBJ2-5, with 7 bases fitting TRBD1. Trimming took 4 bases from V and 5 from J; bases not matched to a gene: 10. Germline V lookup: CDR1 SGHNT, CDR2 YENEEA. The CDR3 runs to 15 residues. CDR3 region: CASSSFTGVFETQYF. The CDR3 DNA reads TGTGCCAGCAGCTCCTTCACAGGGGTATTCGAGACCCAGTACTTC.

The chain carries TRBV19 and TRBJ2-3, with D possibly matching TRBD2 (5 bases). V lost 5 bases to trimming and J lost 2 bases, with 26 bases between them. There are 19 residues in the CDR3. Per germline, CDR1 LNHDA and CDR2 SQIVND (reference sequence). In DNA form, the CDR3 reads TGTGCCAGTAGTCCCCGCCTAGTTTTGGAGGAGCTCCTCACAGATACGCAGTATTTT. It is translated as CASSPRLVLEELLTDTQYF.

The rearrangement links TRBV18 to TRBJ2-5, with a weak D call TRBD2 (7 bases). Germline assignment: CDR1 KGHSH and CDR2 LQKENI. The CDR3 sequence is 15 residues long. V dropped 7 bases and J dropped 8 bases, with 23 bases sitting between them. The CDR3 loop is CASYRIPGGHNTQYF. CDR3 sequence (DNA): TGTGCCAGCTATCGGATACCGGGGGGCCATAATACCCAGTACTTC.

The rearrangement uses TRBV10-3 and TRBJ1-1, with D maybe TRBD1 (6 bases). V was clipped by 2 bases and J by 5 bases, with 21 bases between them. Germline V gene sequence: CDR1 ENHRY, CDR2 SYGVKD. The CDR3 is 17 amino acids. As DNA, the CDR3 is TGTGCCATCAGTGAGCCCCGCGGGGGGGCAAGAAGGACTGAAGCTTTCTTT. The encoded protein is CAISEPRGGARRTEAFF.

The chain's CDR3 is CASTRQGLPPYNEQFF. DNA of the CDR3: TGCGCCAGCACAAGGCAGGGACTGCCACCTTACAATGAGCAGTTCTTC. This sequence joins TRBV5-1 and TRBJ2-1, with a weak D call TRBD2 (6 bases). The CDR3 sequence is 16 residues long. Germline-derived CDR1 and CDR2 are SGHRS and YFSETQ. V was cut by 6 bases and J by 4 bases, with 20 bases left in between.

The V call is TRBV4-1, the J call TRBJ2-7; 7 positions agree with TRBD1. Looked up from germline, CDR1 is MGHRA and CDR2 is YSYEKL. The CDR3 covers 14 residues. V lost 4 bases and J lost 3; bases outside the gene matches: 6. The CDR3 is CASSPLGQHYEQYF. For the CDR3, the DNA is TGCGCCAGCAGCCCGTTGGGACAGCACTACGAGCAGTACTTC.

V gene TRBV9 combines with J gene TRBJ2-3; TRBD2 matches 8 bases. The CDR3 is 19 amino acids. From germline, CDR1 is SGDLS and CDR2 YYNGEE. The trim removed 2 bases at V and 0 bases at J, leaving 14 bases unmatched. The CDR3 is CASSVGTRGINFSTDTQYF. The CDR3 DNA sequence: TGTGCCAGCAGCGTGGGGACTAGAGGGATTAATTTTAGCACAGATACGCAGTATTTT.

The rearrangement links TRBV6-1 to TRBJ2-7; TRBD1 matches at 7 bases. Germline V gene lookup returns CDR1 MNHNS and CDR2 SASEGT. J gave up 5 bases and V 4 bases, and 8 bases lay outside the gene matches. This CDR3 is built from 14 residues. The CDR3: CASSAVHRGDEQYF. CDR3 DNA: TGTGCCAGCAGTGCTGTACACAGGGGTGACGAGCAGTACTTC.

The chain is built from TRBV4-3 and TRBJ1-2; a possible D gene is TRBD1 (6 bases). V lost 0 bases and J lost 4, with 15 bases in between. Germline CDR1 LGHNA, CDR2 YSLEER. This CDR3 is 16 amino acids long. The CDR3 DNA reads TGCGCCAGCAGCCAAGATCGGCTCCGGGACATCTATGGCTACACCTTC. Amino acids: CASSQDRLRDIYGYTF.

This clone was observed a single time. The gene calls are TRBV4-1 and TRBJ2-2, with D tentatively TRBD2 (6 bases). CDR1 and CDR2 from the germline V gene are MGHRA and YSYEKL. V was pared by 1 base and J by 8 bases, with 11 bases between. CDR3 length equals 14 residues. The CDR3: CASSQVGGMGELFF. As DNA, the CDR3 is TGCGCCAGCAGCCAAGTCGGCGGGATGGGGGAGCTGTTTTTT.

J is TRBJ1-2 and V is TRBV19; tentative D call: TRBD1 (6 bases). The CDR3 runs 12 residues. Trimming removed 4 bases from V and 7 bases from J, with 10 bases in between. Germline V lookup: CDR1 LNHDA, CDR2 SQIVND (reference sequence). The CDR3: CASSTGGAGYTF. In nucleotides, the CDR3 is TGTGCCAGTAGTACCGGGGGGGCTGGCTACACCTTC.

The J gene is TRBJ1-2, the V gene TRBV19; D uncertain. Trimming removed 4 bases at V and 4 bases at J, with 13 bases between. The CDR3 spans 14 residues. Per germline, CDR1 LNHDA and CDR2 SQIVND (reference sequence). The CDR3 DNA reads TGTGCCAGTAGTACCGAGGCAGACCTCTATGGCTACACCTTC. It yields the protein CASSTEADLYGYTF. The full variable domain, rest sourced from reference TRBV19 and TRBJ1-2, is DGGITQSPKYLFRKEGQNVTLSCEQNLNHDAMYWYRQDPGQGLRLIYYSQIVNDFQKGDIAEGYSVSREKKESFPLTVTSAQKNPTAFYLCASSTEADLYGYTFGSGTRLTVV.

This clone was found a few times. CDR3 amino acids: CASRTCEGAGNTIYF. CDR3 nucleotide sequence: TGTGCCAGCAGAACCTGTGAAGGGGCTGGAAACACCATATATTTT. This chain links TRBV6-6 with TRBJ1-3; weak D call: TRBD1 (5 bases). The length of the CDR3 is 15 residues. V gave up 6 bases and J gave up 2 bases, with 14 bases separating them. Germline V gives CDR1 MNHNY, CDR2 SVGAGI (reference sequence).

The V call is TRBV30, the J call TRBJ2-7; the D gene is possibly TRBD1 (5 bases). The CDR3 is 15 amino acids. The germline gives CDR1 GTSNPN, CDR2 SVGIG (reference sequence). Trimming shortened V by 1 base and J by 0 bases, and 13 bases separated the two germline ends. The CDR3 sequence: CAWSAPDDSSYEQYF. The CDR3 DNA sequence: TGTGCCTGGAGTGCACCAGACGACAGCTCCTACGAGCAGTACTTC.

V gene TRBV6-4 combines with J gene TRBJ1-1; tentatively, D is TRBD1 (5 bases). The germline CDR1 and CDR2 sequences are MRHNA and SNTAGT. Trimming stripped 3 bases from V and 1 base from J, with 18 bases between. This CDR3 has 17 amino acids. The CDR3 here is CASSEGQAYTPNTEAFF. The CDR3 DNA follows: TGTGCCAGCAGTGAGGGGCAGGCCTACACTCCGAACACTGAAGCTTTCTTT.